This T cell receptor (beta chain) comes out of a study of beta chain features in type 1 diabetes. The CDR3 spans 14 residues. Deletions cut 4 bases from V and 4 bases from J, with 13 bases between. CDR1 is SNHLY, CDR2 FYNNEI, per germline. There are a few counts of this clone. Its antigen is as yet unknown. Findings of the study overall: Naive, central memory and regulatory TCRB repertoires appeared more similar among patients than healthy donors. VDJ junctions from type 1 diabetes patients carried fewer insertions and larger deletions. Shortening that was moderate but significant affected the TCRB CDR3s of Type 1 diabetes patients in all four CD4+ subsets.

It was via CD45RO/CCR7/CD25/CD127/CD95/CD27 that CD4+ naive, central memory, regulatory and stem cell-like memory cells were sorted. Isolated RNA was reverse transcribed in full, so expressed TCRB transcripts were sequenced. The protocol was immunoSEQ multiplex PCR, while the TCRdb copy is restricted to in-frame clones and leaves out a portion. The data contain hundreds of thousands of clones, roughly 12% of them singletons. This chain uses TRBV2 with TRBJ1-1, with no clear D. Sequencing was done on a sample of naive CD4+ T cells from blood. This TCR came from a man between 18 and 35 years old in good health. CDR3 DNA: TGTGCCAGCAGTGCGGTGATAGCTCGCACTGAAGCTTTCTTT. This encodes CASSAVIARTEAFF.